This T cell receptor (beta chain) comes out of a study of CD8 T cells in Susac syndrome. General observations from the study: The study conceded that its TCR sequencing and HLA analysis involved relatively few individuals.

The study sequenced TCR beta in blood CD8+ and CD4+ T cells. The controls were healthy donors who were matched for age and sex. TEMRA cells were FACS-enriched, while CD8+ and CD4+ T cells were negatively isolated. Points on this clonotype: Its antigen is not known.

cDNA came from approximately 0.5 to 1 ug RNA primed by random hexamers. From the immunoSEQ multiplex PCR reads, TCRdb called clonotypes with MiXCR, one entry per CDR3 protein. The table has 150,000 to 200,000 distinct CDR3 sequences, around 94% seen once. The sequenced material came from CD4+ T cells from PBMCs. The receptor comes from a human donor in good health.

The CDR3 nucleotides read TGTGCCACCAGCAGCCCCACAGGGGGTGATTCACCCCTCCACTTT. Its translation: CATSSPTGGDSPLHF. The chain is built from TRBV15 and TRBJ1-6; 8 positions agree with TRBD1. The junction had 6 bases not matched to a gene; V was cut back by 3 bases and J by 8 bases. CDR1 is LNHNV and CDR2 is YYDKDF in the germline V gene (reference sequence). The CDR3 has 15 amino acids.